The entry below gives a single T cell receptor beta chain sequence along with its context. Its antigen is unidentified. This sample was included in a study of siplizumab effects on memory and regulatory T cells. Study observations and caveats: Siplizumab significantly reduced alloreactive sequences traceable to unstimulated CD4+ memory cells. Whether proliferating Tregs in siplizumab cultures suppress was not functionally confirmed.

The assay was immunoSEQ multiplex PCR, and TCRdb's table has in-frame clones only and misses some. The sample has more than 85,000 clones; about 90% are singletons. What was sequenced was Tregs sorted from blood. The clonotype was recovered from a human donor in good health.

CDR3 residues: CASSFGGGVSTDTQYF. The CDR3 DNA reads TGTGCCAGCAGCTTTGGAGGGGGAGTAAGCACAGATACGCAGTATTTT. The genes are TRBV7-9 and TRBJ2-3, with D perhaps assigned TRBD1 or TRBD2 (6 bases each). The CDR3 has 16 amino acids. Germline lookup yields CDR1 SEHNR and CDR2 FQNEAQ (reference sequence). Trimming removed 3 bases at V and 0 bases at J, with 13 bases between. Drawing the rest from reference TRBV7-9 and TRBJ2-3, the complete variable domain is DTGVSQNPRHKITKRGQNVTFRCDPISEHNRLYWYRQTLGQGPEFLTYFQNEAQLEKSRLLSDRFSAERPKGSFSTLEIQRTEQGDSAMYLCASSFGGGVSTDTQYFGPGTRLTVL.